This T cell receptor beta chain was recovered during a study of beta chain features in type 1 diabetes. Notes on the study in general: Among patients with Type 1 diabetes, TCRB CDR3s were moderately but significantly shorter in every one of the four CD4+ subsets. A potential influence of HLA type upon TCRB rearrangement remained unresolved herein.

Expressed TCRB transcripts were sequenced after all isolated RNA was converted to cDNA. Data came from immunoSEQ multiplex PCR; TCRdb stores just in-frame clones and leaves some out. The sample lists about 390,000 clones, around 10% seen once, with about 0.6% in the top ten. By way of CD45RO/CCR7/CD25/CD127/CD95/CD27, the CD4+ regulatory, stem cell-like memory, central memory and naive cells were sorted. As concerns this clone: Its target is not known.

This CDR3 has 19 amino acids. Germline lookup yields CDR1 ENHRY and CDR2 SYGVKD. With 4 bases clipped from V and 0 bases from J, the junction kept 17 bases outside the gene matches. The sample comprised central memory CD4+ T cells from blood. The rearrangement links TRBV10-3 to TRBJ2-7, with TRBD1 matching 8 bases. The source is a man aged 30 to 39 with type 1 diabetes. The CDR3 loop reads CAISGPGTGSYSSSYEQYF. The CDR3 DNA is TGTGCCATCAGTGGGCCCGGGACAGGTTCATATTCGAGCTCCTACGAGCAGTACTTC.